A selection of T cell receptor beta chains follows, all from one sample in a study of shared clonotypes between healthy human individuals. Libraries were prepared by immunoSEQ multiplex PCR; TCRdb keeps only in-frame clonotypes and omits some of them. This table holds roughly 2,000,000 clones, about 95% found once. Sequencing used naive CD8+ T cells sorted from blood. These receptors originate from a young man in good health. The CDR3 runs from the conserved cysteine through the conserved F or W. D genes are given only for firm matches. Some rows mark clone size as missing; the rest say once, few, many or name a class of expanded clone.

clone_size	d_call	v_call	j_call	cdr3_nt	cdr3_aa
NA	NA	TRBV27	TRBJ2-7	TGTGCCAGCAGTCCCCGGACAGACTACGAGCAGTACTTC	CASSPRTDYEQYF
NA	TRBD2	TRBV4-1	TRBJ2-5	TGCGCCAGCAGCCAAGGCCCCGGGGGGGGGATAGAGACCCAGTACTTC	CASSQGPGGGIETQYF
NA	NA	TRBV5-6	TRBJ2-7	TGTGCCAGCAGCTTTTACATTAACTCGGGGGAGCAGTACTTC	CASSFYINSGEQYF
NA	NA	TRBV28	TRBJ2-7	TGTGCCAGCAGCCCTGTGGACAGCCACGAGCAGTACTTC	CASSPVDSHEQYF
NA	TRBD1	TRBV30	TRBJ2-7	TGTGCCTGGATGGACAGGGGTAGGGGCTACGAGCAGTACTTC	CAWMDRGRGYEQYF
NA	NA	TRBV30	TRBJ1-1	TGTGCCTGGAGACCAGGGATGGACACTGAAGCTTTCTTT	CAWRPGMDTEAFF
NA	NA	TRBV6-1	TRBJ2-5	TGTGCCAGCAGTGAATTCATTGTAGAGACCCAGTACTTC	CASSEFIVETQYF
NA	NA	TRBV13	TRBJ2-1	TGTGCCAGCAGCCAGATAGGGGATGAGCAGTTCTTC	CASSQIGDEQFF
NA	TRBD2	TRBV13	TRBJ2-3	TGTGCCAGCAGCTCGGGACTAGCGGAAACAGATACGCAGTATTTT	CASSSGLAETDTQYF
NA	TRBD1	TRBV16	TRBJ1-1	TGTGCCAGCAGCCAAGGGGACAGGTCGAACACTGAAGCTTTCTTT	CASSQGDRSNTEAFF
NA	TRBD2	TRBV2	TRBJ2-3	TGTGCCAGCAGGGGGACTAGCGGGAGCACAGATACGCAGTATTTT	CASRGTSGSTDTQYF
NA	NA	TRBV19	TRBJ1-1	TGTGCCAGTAGCTCCTCGGTGCTGAACACTGAAGCTTTCTTT	CASSSSVLNTEAFF
NA	TRBD2	TRBV4-3	TRBJ2-1	TGCGCCAGCAGCCAGGCTCTACTAGCGGACAGCTACAATGAGCAGTTCTTC	CASSQALLADSYNEQFF
NA	NA	TRBV4-1	TRBJ2-1	TGCGCCAGCAGCCCTCTAGGTTCGCATGAGCAGTTCTTC	CASSPLGSHEQFF
NA	NA	TRBV7-2	TRBJ2-2	TGTGCCAGCAGCTTAGTGCGTAACGGGGAGCTGTTTTTT	CASSLVRNGELFF
NA	NA	TRBV18	TRBJ1-1	TGTGCCAGCTCACACCCGGGGGATGTCACTGAAGCTTTCTTT	CASSHPGDVTEAFF
NA	NA	TRBV6-1	TRBJ2-7	TGTGCCAGCAGTGATCCGGCATACGAGCAGTACTTC	CASSDPAYEQYF
NA	TRBD2	TRBV10-1	TRBJ2-5	TGCGCCAGCAGTGGATCTAGCGGGTCGGAGACCCAGTACTTC	CASSGSSGSETQYF
NA	NA	TRBV27	TRBJ2-7	TGTGCCAGCAGTTGGCACAGGGACTCCTACGAGCAGTACTTC	CASSWHRDSYEQYF
NA	NA	TRBV27	TRBJ1-5	TGTGCCAGCAGTTTAATGGGGGTCGGTACTAATCAGCCCCAGCATTTT	CASSLMGVGTNQPQHF
NA	TRBD2	TRBV7-2	TRBJ2-1	TGTGCCAGCAACGGTGGACTAGCAGATTACAATGAGCAGTTCTTC	CASNGGLADYNEQFF
NA	NA	TRBV7-6	TRBJ2-3	TGTGCCAGCAGCTTAGCGACAGCCTTCACAGATACGCAGTATTTT	CASSLATAFTDTQYF
NA	TRBD1	TRBV10-2	TRBJ1-5	TGCGCCAGCAGTGATGAGGGGGCGGACAATCAGCCCCAGCATTTT	CASSDEGADNQPQHF
NA	NA	TRBV5-1	TRBJ2-7	TGCGCCAGCAGCTTGGAGGTCGGGGGTACCGACGAGCAGTACTTC	CASSLEVGGTDEQYF
NA	NA	TRBV6-5	TRBJ2-2	TGTGCCAGCAGACAGGGGAACACCGGGGAGCTGTTTTTT	CASRQGNTGELFF
NA	TRBD1	TRBV19	TRBJ1-5	TGTGCCAGTAGTATATTCGGACAGGGAAATCAGCCCCAGCATTTT	CASSIFGQGNQPQHF
once	TRBD2	TRBV5-5	TRBJ2-7	TGTGCCAGCAGTCTGGCTCCTAGCGGGAGGTACGAGCAGTACTTC	CASSLAPSGRYEQYF
NA	NA	TRBV18	TRBJ1-2	TGTGCCAGCTCACCACCACGGGTTAGCTATGGCTACACCTTC	CASSPPRVSYGYTF
NA	TRBD1	TRBV2	TRBJ2-7	TGTGCCAGCACGGGGACAGCCTCCTACGAGCAGTACTTC	CASTGTASYEQYF
NA	NA	TRBV6-6	TRBJ2-1	TGTGCCAGCAGTTACCTGAGTTACGAGGGCAATGAGCAGTTCTTC	CASSYLSYEGNEQFF
NA	NA	TRBV9	TRBJ2-1	TGTGCCAGCAGCGTAGTAGGCGGTTGGAATGAGCAGTTCTTC	CASSVVGGWNEQFF
NA	TRBD2	TRBV29-1	TRBJ2-1	TGCAGCTCTATACCGGGACTAGAGTACAATGAGCAGTTCTTC	CSSIPGLEYNEQFF
NA	NA	TRBV25-1	TRBJ1-2	TGTGCCAGCAGATCGACGGATGCTAACTATGGCTACACCTTC	CASRSTDANYGYTF
NA	NA	TRBV9	TRBJ1-2	TGTGCCAGCATGGACCTATATGGCTACACCTTC	CASMDLYGYTF